This T cell receptor beta chain was captured in a study of T cell repertoires in cytomegalovirus infection. About this clonotype itself: Its target is not known.

One entry per CDR3 protein results from TCRdb running MiXCR on the reads. In the table there are 600,000 to 700,000 distinct CDR3 sequences, 30% to 35% of which are singletons. The sample was cultured PBMCs, taken from culture after CMV antigen stimulation. The receptor was derived from a human donor in good health (CMV status not recorded). Some clones in this sample may be carry-over from other donors' samples.

Here the CDR3 DNA reads TGTGCCAGCAGCTTAGCTCAACAGGGACAGGTTGGGGACACTGAAGCTTTCTTT. Residues: CASSLAQQGQVGDTEAFF. The chain recombines TRBV7-6 with TRBJ1-1; 8 bases align to TRBD1. V dropped 0 bases and J dropped 3; count of bases not matched to a gene: 12. The CDR3 is 18 residues long. CDR1 and CDR2 (germline): SGHVS, FNYEAQ.